The 13 T cell receptor beta chains reported below all come from one sample, sequenced in a study of OX40 agonist ivuxolimab in advanced cancers. TCRdb keeps only in-frame clones here, not all; method: immunoSEQ multiplex PCR. Of under 20,000 clones listed, roughly four fifths were seen once; the top ten hold 3.1%. The sample was CD4+ or CD8+ T cells sorted from blood, taken in a trial of the OX40 agonist ivuxolimab. Receptor source: an adult with an advanced solid tumor such as melanoma, head and neck, liver or kidney cancer.

The genes are TRBV15 and TRBJ2-1, with D possibly being TRBD1 or TRBD2 (5 bases each). Between the trimmed V and J ends, which lost 6 bases and 6 bases, there was a span of 12 bases. Germline V gene data show CDR1 as LNHNV and CDR2 as YYDKDF (reference sequence). The CDR3 is 13 residues long. The CDR3 loop is CATSAGGGNEQFF. The DNA for the CDR3 is TGTGCCACCAGTGCGGGTGGGGGCAATGAGCAGTTCTTC.

The rearrangement links TRBV14 to TRBJ1-1; the D is unclear. The CDR3 is made up of 14 amino acids. With 3 bases removed from V and 0 bases from J, the gap between germline ends came to 8 bases. Germline V gene data show CDR1 as SGHDN and CDR2 as FVKESK. The DNA for the CDR3 is TGTGCCAGCAGCCAGGCAGGCATGAACACTGAAGCTTTCTTT. It is translated as CASSQAGMNTEAFF.

This CDR3 reads CASSTEGALWGAEAFF. The CDR3 nucleotides are TGCGCCAGCAGCACGGAGGGGGCCCTATGGGGCGCTGAAGCTTTCTTT. The gene calls are TRBV10-2 and TRBJ1-1, with TRBD1 matching over 7 bases. The germline V gene has CDR1 WSHSY and CDR2 SAAADI. This CDR3 spans 16 amino acids. The V and J ends lost 6 bases and 6 bases, in that order; junction bases with no gene match: 16.

This chain links TRBV29-1 with TRBJ2-1, with 8 bases identical to TRBD1. Per the germline V gene, CDR1 is SQVTM and CDR2 is ANQGSEA. The CDR3 extends over 15 amino acids. Losses at the gene ends were 5 bases for V and 7 bases for J; bases not matched to a gene: 13. Here the CDR3 reads CSVFLSGQGLNEQFF. CDR3 nucleotide sequence: TGCAGCGTTTTCTTGTCTGGACAGGGATTAAATGAGCAGTTCTTC.

The V gene is TRBV7-6, the J gene TRBJ2-7; D is possibly TRBD1 or TRBD2 (6 bases each). CDR1 and CDR2 (germline): SGHVS, FNYEAQ. CDR3 length: 14 amino acids. V was clipped by 5 bases and J by 2 bases, with 13 bases between them. The CDR3 nucleotides are TGTGCCAGCAGCGGCGGGACAAGGGCCTACGAGCAGTACTTC. Its translation is CASSGGTRAYEQYF.

V gene TRBV5-4 combines with J gene TRBJ1-2; D gene ambiguous. The CDR3 contains 14 residues. From germline, CDR1 is SGHNT and CDR2 YYREEE (reference sequence). Trimming took off 5 bases at V and 4 bases at J, with 15 bases between the two ends. The CDR3 DNA reads TGTGCCAGCAGACTTGGACTGGCGAGCTATGGCTACACCTTC. This encodes CASRLGLASYGYTF.

This chain uses TRBV7-9 with TRBJ2-5; the match to TRBD1 covers 7 bases. This CDR3 region has 16 residues. CDR1 SEHNR and CDR2 FQNEAQ come from the germline V gene (reference sequence). The junction had 7 bases not matched to a gene; V was cut back by 1 base and J by 2 bases. CDR3 DNA: TGTGCCAGCAGCTTAGGGTACGTGGGACAGCAAGAGACCCAGTACTTC. Its translation is CASSLGYVGQQETQYF.

This sequence joins TRBV27 and TRBJ1-4; TRBD1 matches at 7 bases. The CDR3 totals 15 residues. The germline V gene has CDR1 MNHEY and CDR2 SMNVEV (reference sequence). J was trimmed by 7 bases and V by 4 bases; bases with no gene match: 9. The CDR3 region is CASSSFKGASEKLFF. The CDR3 region has the DNA TGTGCCAGCAGTTCCTTCAAGGGGGCGAGTGAAAAACTGTTTTTT.

V gene TRBV10-1 combines with J gene TRBJ2-5, with 10 bases lining up with TRBD2. Losses at the gene ends were 2 bases for V and 4 bases for J; bases not matched to a gene: 4. CDR1 and CDR2 (germline): WNHNN, SYGVQD (reference sequence). The CDR3 sequence is 15 residues long. The CDR3 coding sequence is TGCGCCAGCAGTGAGGGGCTAGCGGGAGTAGAGACCCAGTACTTC. It yields the protein CASSEGLAGVETQYF.

This chain links TRBV4-3 with TRBJ1-1; TRBD1 matches at 7 bases. Trimming cost V 1 base and J 5 bases; bases outside gene matches: 10. The CDR3 is 16 residues long. The germline gives CDR1 LGHNA, CDR2 YSLEER. CDR3: CASSQGVRGQRTEAFF. CDR3 in DNA: TGCGCCAGCAGCCAAGGTGTAAGGGGGCAAAGAACTGAAGCTTTCTTT.

This rearrangement joins TRBV18 to TRBJ1-5; D is possibly TRBD1 (5 bases). CDR3 length: 14 residues. V lost 6 bases and J 6 bases, leaving 15 bases between the germline ends. Germline assignment: CDR1 KGHSH and CDR2 LQKENI. The CDR3 bases are TGTGCCAGCTCTGTGCAGGGCTTCGGTCAGCCCCAGCATTTT. Translating it yields CASSVQGFGQPQHF.

The rearrangement uses TRBV6-1 and TRBJ2-1; 8 bases line up with TRBD2. V dropped 1 base and J dropped 2; count of bases not matched to a gene: 7. Germline CDR1 is MNHNS and CDR2 is SASEGT. This CDR3 is built from 17 residues. This CDR3 reads CASSEETSDITYNEQFF. In nucleotides, the CDR3 is TGTGCCAGCAGTGAAGAGACTAGCGATATCACCTACAATGAGCAGTTCTTC.

The chain carries TRBV6-6 and TRBJ1-1, with D possibly matching TRBD1 (6 bases). The CDR3 has 15 residues. Germline V gene lookup returns CDR1 MNHNY and CDR2 SVGAGI (reference sequence). V lost 6 bases and J lost 0, with 14 bases in between. CDR3 DNA sequence: TGTGCCAGCAGGCCGAGGACAGATATGAACACTGAAGCTTTCTTT. Its protein product is CASRPRTDMNTEAFF.